This TCR beta chain was identified during a study of chemoradiotherapy in HPV16-positive cancers. Study-wide findings and caveats: Only a couple of HPV16-positive patients supplied the functional HPV-specificity definition.

In regard to this clone: Its specificity is not known.

Sequenced by immunoSEQ multiplex PCR; TCRdb stores in-frame clones only, minus some. Of about 8,100 clones listed, less than 75% are singletons. The CDR3 spans 13 residues. Germline CDR1 SGHTA, CDR2 FQGNSA. V was clipped by 5 bases and J by 6 bases; unmatched bases: 6. Sampling was performed from a patient who underwent chemoradiotherapy. This chain connects TRBV7-2 to TRBJ1-2; 7 bases agree with TRBD1. The sequence derives from a human donor with HPV-associated anogenital cancer. DNA for the CDR3: TGTGCCAGCAGCCCAAACAGGGGTGATGGCTACACCTTC. Amino acid sequence: CASSPNRGDGYTF.